Listed below are T cell receptor beta chains from one sample, sequenced in a study of blood T cell repertoires in COVID-19. The repertoire was sequenced with immunoSEQ multiplex PCR; TCRdb's copy has only in-frame clones and lacks some. Among 150,000 or so clones listed, more than 80% were seen once. The sample was peripheral blood. Every receptor here comes from a woman aged 60-75 years with COVID-19, enrolled during active disease. Both conserved end residues are part of each CDR3. Fields, in order: clone size, CDR3 length, J gene, V gene, D gene, CDR3 DNA, CDR3 protein. The D gene is left open where the match is weak. Clone size is shown for a subset of rows, as once, few, many or a class of expanded clone.

>.|13|TRBJ1-5|TRBV19|TRBD1
TGTGCCAGTACCATGGACAGGAATCAGCCCCAGCATTTT
CASTMDRNQPQHF
>.|15|TRBJ2-2|TRBV5-5|.
TGTGCCAGCAGCTTGTATGGCTCCGCCACCGGGGAGCTGTTTTTT
CASSLYGSATGELFF
>.|13|TRBJ1-2|TRBV6-2/TRBV6-3|.
TGTGCCAGCAGCACCCGGGGGGCGCGCGGCTACACCTTC
CASSTRGARGYTF
>.|15|TRBJ2-1|TRBV5-8|TRBD1
TGTGCTAGCGACTACGTCCCGGGACAGGGACCTGAGCAGTTCTTC
CASDYVPGQGPEQFF
>.|17|TRBJ1-4|TRBV5-8|TRBD1
TGTGCCAGCAGCTTAGTCGGACAGGCTTCAACTAATGAAAAACTGTTTTTT
CASSLVGQASTNEKLFF
>.|13|TRBJ1-2|TRBV7-6|TRBD1
TGTGCCAGCAGCTTTACAGGGGGCTATGGCTACACCTTC
CASSFTGGYGYTF
>.|15|TRBJ2-3|TRBV4-1|TRBD2
TGCGCCAGCAGCCGGCTAGCGGGGGGCGAGGATACGCAGTATTTT
CASSRLAGGEDTQYF
>once|15|TRBJ2-2|TRBV7-2|TRBD1
TGTGCCAGCAGCGGGCAGGGGGCGAACACCGGGGAGCTGTTTTTT
CASSGQGANTGELFF
>.|14|TRBJ1-2|TRBV6-2/TRBV6-3|TRBD1
TGTGCCAGCAGTCCCCTGGACAGGCCGGGTGGCTACACCTTC
CASSPLDRPGGYTF
>.|15|TRBJ1-4|TRBV19|.
TGTGCCACCCTCCCCCAGGGAGGTGGAAATGAAAAACTGTTTTTT
CATLPQGGGNEKLFF
>.|15|TRBJ1-1|TRBV11-2|.
TGTGCCAGCAGCTTAGCCCTCGGAGGGACCAATGAAGCTTTCTTT
CASSLALGGTNEAFF
>.|15|TRBJ1-1|TRBV18|.
TGTGCCAGCTCACCCTTGGACAGTATGAACACTGAAGCTTTCTTT
CASSPLDSMNTEAFF
>.|11|TRBJ1-5|TRBV2|.
TGTGCCAGCAGTGGGGGGGAGCCCCAGCATTTT
CASSGGEPQHF
>.|13|TRBJ2-7|TRBV4-2|TRBD1
TGTGCCAGCAGTCGGGACAGAGCCTACGAGCAGTACTTC
CASSRDRAYEQYF
>once|13|TRBJ1-1|TRBV6-6|.
TGTGCCAGCAGCCAAAGCGGCGGCACTGAAGCTTTCTTT
CASSQSGGTEAFF
>.|18|TRBJ2-5|TRBV28|.
TGTGCCAGCAGTTTATATCCCTTGGACATTTCCAAAAACGGGACCCAGTACTTC
CASSLYPLDISKNGTQYF
>.|14|TRBJ1-1|TRBV5-4|TRBD1
TGTGCCAGCAGCTTAACAGGGGGCCCCACTGAAGCTTTCTTT
CASSLTGGPTEAFF
>.|15|TRBJ1-3|TRBV3-1/TRBV3-2|.
TGTGCCAGCAGCCAAGTCCGGGGGTCTGGAAACACCATATATTTT
CASSQVRGSGNTIYF
>.|14|TRBJ1-4|TRBV5-4|TRBD1
TGTGCCAGCAGCTTGACAGGGGCTAATGAAAAACTGTTTTTT
CASSLTGANEKLFF
>.|14|TRBJ1-5|TRBV19|.
TGTGCCAGTAGTATTTCGGACAGTCATCAGCCCCAGCATTTT
CASSISDSHQPQHF
>.|13|TRBJ1-2|TRBV2|.
TGTGCCAGCAGTGAACAGGGAAACTATGGCTACACCTTC
CASSEQGNYGYTF
>.|15|TRBJ1-6|TRBV3-1/TRBV3-2|.
TGTGCCAGCAGCCAAATGAGCTCCTATAATTCACCCCTCCACTTT
CASSQMSSYNSPLHF
>.|14|TRBJ2-7|TRBV5-1|.
TGCGCCAGCAGCTTGACGGGGGTCCCGAGTCCGCAGTACTTC
CASSLTGVPSPQYF
>.|18|TRBJ2-6|TRBV19|TRBD1
TGTGCCAGTAGTCGCCGGACAGGCTCGGGCTCTGGGGCCAACGTCCTGACTTTC
CASSRRTGSGSGANVLTF
>.|14|TRBJ2-7|TRBV3-1/TRBV3-2|.
TGTGCCAGCAGCCCACTCGCAATATCCTACGAGCAGTACTTC
CASSPLAISYEQYF
>.|13|TRBJ1-6|TRBV5-6|.
TGTGCCAGCAGCTTCGACAGGAATTCACCCCTCCACTTT
CASSFDRNSPLHF
>.|17|TRBJ2-7|TRBV7-9|TRBD1
TGTGCCAGCAGCTTAGCGCTCGAGCAGGGGGCTTCCTACGAGCAGTACTTC
CASSLALEQGASYEQYF
>.|15|TRBJ1-2|TRBV9|.
TGTGCCAGCAGCGTAGCCCCAGATGCTAACTATGGCTACACCTTC
CASSVAPDANYGYTF
>.|16|TRBJ1-2|TRBV7-2|TRBD1
TGTGCCAGCAGCTTAGCGGGACAGGGGGCTTGGTATGGCTACACCTTC
CASSLAGQGAWYGYTF
>.|17|TRBJ1-5|TRBV6-2/TRBV6-3|.
TGTGCCAGCAGTTACTCGAGGCAGGGGATAGGCAATCAGCCCCAGCATTTT
CASSYSRQGIGNQPQHF
>.|11|TRBJ1-1|TRBV20-1|.
TGCAGTGCTAGGCCGGGCACTGAAGCTTTCTTT
CSARPGTEAFF
>once|13|TRBJ1-1|TRBV29-1|.
TGCAGCGTTGATGGGGGCGTTGACACTGAAGCTTTCTTT
CSVDGGVDTEAFF
>.|12|TRBJ2-7|TRBV4-1|.
TGCGCCAGCAGCCAGCGGGACGGCAAGCAGTACTTC
CASSQRDGKQYF
>.|14|TRBJ2-7|TRBV7-2|TRBD1
TGTGCCAGCAAATCTCAAGACAGGGGCTACGAGCAGTACTTC
CASKSQDRGYEQYF
>once|13|TRBJ2-5|TRBV14|.
TGTGCCAGCAGCCAATCGGGTATGGAGACCCAGTACTTC
CASSQSGMETQYF
>.|16|TRBJ1-1|TRBV5-1|TRBD1
TGCGCCAGCAGCTCCGGGACAGGGGGTGTGAACACTGAAGCTTTCTTT
CASSSGTGGVNTEAFF
>.|13|TRBJ1-2|TRBV6-5|.
TGTGCCAGCGGGGGGGCACCCGTTCTAGGCTACACCTTC
CASGGAPVLGYTF
>.|15|TRBJ2-1|TRBV7-9|.
TGTGCCAGCAGCTACCCGCCGGACACCTACAATGAGCAGTTCTTC
CASSYPPDTYNEQFF
>.|19|TRBJ2-1|TRBV7-8|.
TGTGCCAGCAGCCCCGGGGGGGTTGCCAGGGACAGCCCCTACAATGAGCAGTTCTTC
CASSPGGVARDSPYNEQFF
>.|18|TRBJ2-6|TRBV14|TRBD1
TGTGCCAGCAGCCAGACAGGGGGGGTTTTCGCTGGGGCCAACGTCCTGACTTTC
CASSQTGGVFAGANVLTF
>once|14|TRBJ1-1|TRBV5-1|.
TGCGCCAGCAGCTTAGCAGGGGTCGGGACTGAAGCTTTCTTT
CASSLAGVGTEAFF
>.|16|TRBJ2-5|TRBV21-1|.
TGTGCCAGCAGCAAAGGCGGGACAGGTAAGCAAGAGACCCAGTACTTC
CASSKGGTGKQETQYF
>.|17|TRBJ1-5|TRBV7-9|TRBD1
TGTGCCAGCAGCTTGAAAGGGACAGGGCTGGGGAATCAGCCCCAGCATTTT
CASSLKGTGLGNQPQHF
>.|13|TRBJ1-5|TRBV6-2/TRBV6-3|.
TGTGCCAGCAGTTATTCCAGGGATCAGCCCCAGCATTTT
CASSYSRDQPQHF
>few|14|TRBJ2-5|TRBV5-1|TRBD2
TGCGCCAGCAGCGGGGGGACTAGCGGCGGAATCCAGTACTTC
CASSGGTSGGIQYF
>few|13|TRBJ2-7|TRBV6-2/TRBV6-3|.
TGTGCCAGCAGTTACCTAGGGGCCTACGAGCAGTACTTC
CASSYLGAYEQYF
>.|14|TRBJ1-4|TRBV7-2|.
TGTGCCAGCAGCCCCGCAGTGACTAATGAAAAACTGTTTTTT
CASSPAVTNEKLFF
>.|14|TRBJ2-4|TRBV7-9|.
TGTGCCAGCAGCTTAGGGTCGGGGAAAAACATTCAGTACTTC
CASSLGSGKNIQYF
>.|15|TRBJ1-2|TRBV9|.
TGTGCCAGCAGCGACGGAGAAAGATCTAACTATGGCTACACCTTC
CASSDGERSNYGYTF
>.|13|TRBJ1-6|TRBV6-2/TRBV6-3|.
TGTGCCAGCAGTTTACAGCATAATTCACCCCTCCACTTT
CASSLQHNSPLHF